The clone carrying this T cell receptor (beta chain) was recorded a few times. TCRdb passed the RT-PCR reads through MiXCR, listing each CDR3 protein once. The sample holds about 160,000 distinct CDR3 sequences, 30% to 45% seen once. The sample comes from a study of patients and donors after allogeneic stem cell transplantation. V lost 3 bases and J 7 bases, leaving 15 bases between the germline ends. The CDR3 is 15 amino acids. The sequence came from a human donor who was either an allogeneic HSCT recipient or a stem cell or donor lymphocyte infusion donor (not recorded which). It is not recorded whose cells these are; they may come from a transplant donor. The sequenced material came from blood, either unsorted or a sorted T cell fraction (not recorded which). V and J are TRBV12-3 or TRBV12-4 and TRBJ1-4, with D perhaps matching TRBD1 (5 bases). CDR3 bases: TGTGCCAGCAGTTTCGGGCAGGGAGAGGGTGAAAAACTGTTTTTT. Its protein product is CASSFGQGEGEKLFF.